This TCR beta chain originates from a study of T cell responses to AZD1222 COVID-19 vaccine. TCRdb keeps only in-frame clones here, not all; method: immunoSEQ multiplex PCR. The table lists about 120,000 clones, approximately 91% of them singletons. After removal of 7 bases from V and 2 bases from J, the junction contained 9 bases not matched to a gene. Germline V gene data show CDR1 as SGHTA and CDR2 as FQGNSA. This CDR3 is 16 amino acids long. The genes are TRBV7-2 and TRBJ2-7, with 12 positions matching TRBD2. The source was peripheral blood, collected on day 0 of AZD1222 vaccination. This clonotype originated in an adult in good health. CDR3 coding DNA: TGTGCCAGCACCCTAGCGACTAGCGGGAGAGCCTACGAGCAGTACTTC. It codes for CASTLATSGRAYEQYF.